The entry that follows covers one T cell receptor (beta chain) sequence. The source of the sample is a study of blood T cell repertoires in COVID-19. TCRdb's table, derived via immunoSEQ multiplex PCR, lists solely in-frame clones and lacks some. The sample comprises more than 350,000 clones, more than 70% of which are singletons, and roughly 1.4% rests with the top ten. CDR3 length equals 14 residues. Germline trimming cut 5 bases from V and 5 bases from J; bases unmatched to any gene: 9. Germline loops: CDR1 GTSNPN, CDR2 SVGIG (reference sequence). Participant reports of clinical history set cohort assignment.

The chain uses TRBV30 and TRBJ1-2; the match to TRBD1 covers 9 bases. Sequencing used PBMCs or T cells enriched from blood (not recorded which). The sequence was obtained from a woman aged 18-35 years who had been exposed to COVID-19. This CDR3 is CAWGGQGLKYGYTF. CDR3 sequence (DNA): TGTGCCTGGGGAGGACAGGGGTTGAAGTATGGCTACACCTTC.